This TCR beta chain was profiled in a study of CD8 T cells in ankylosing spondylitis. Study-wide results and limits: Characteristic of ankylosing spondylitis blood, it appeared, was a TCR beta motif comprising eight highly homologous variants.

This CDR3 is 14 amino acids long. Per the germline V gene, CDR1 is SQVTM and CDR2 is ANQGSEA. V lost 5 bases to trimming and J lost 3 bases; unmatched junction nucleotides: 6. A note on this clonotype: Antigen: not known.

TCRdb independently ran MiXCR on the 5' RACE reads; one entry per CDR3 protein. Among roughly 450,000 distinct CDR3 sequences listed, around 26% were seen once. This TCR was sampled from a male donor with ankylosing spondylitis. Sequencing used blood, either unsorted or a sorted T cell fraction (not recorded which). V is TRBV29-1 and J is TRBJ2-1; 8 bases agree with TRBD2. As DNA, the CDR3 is TGCAGCGTTCAGCCTAGCGGGTTCTACAATGAGCAGTTCTTC. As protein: CSVQPSGFYNEQFF.